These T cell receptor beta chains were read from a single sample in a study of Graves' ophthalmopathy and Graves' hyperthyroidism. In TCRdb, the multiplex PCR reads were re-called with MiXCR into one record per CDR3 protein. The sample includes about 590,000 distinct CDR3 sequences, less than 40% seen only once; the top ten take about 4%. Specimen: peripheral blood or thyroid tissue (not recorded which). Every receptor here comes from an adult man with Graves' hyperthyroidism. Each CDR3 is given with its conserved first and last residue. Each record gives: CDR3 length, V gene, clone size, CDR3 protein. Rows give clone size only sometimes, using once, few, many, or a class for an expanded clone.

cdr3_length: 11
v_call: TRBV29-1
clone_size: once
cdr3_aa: CSGAGGAEAFF

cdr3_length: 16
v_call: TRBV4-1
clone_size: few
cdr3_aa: CASSQGRTGGAGGYTF

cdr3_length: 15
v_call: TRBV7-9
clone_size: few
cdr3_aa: CASSSPGLAGDEQFF

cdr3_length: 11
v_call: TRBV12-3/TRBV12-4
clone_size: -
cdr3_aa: CASSVGYEQNF

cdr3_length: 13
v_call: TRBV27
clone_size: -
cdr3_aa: CASRRGTNYEQYF

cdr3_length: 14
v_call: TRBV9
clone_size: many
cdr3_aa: CASSVAAGYTEAFF

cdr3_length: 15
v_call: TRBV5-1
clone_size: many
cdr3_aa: CASSLEGGNRYEQYF

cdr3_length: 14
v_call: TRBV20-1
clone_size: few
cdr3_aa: CSASGLARVGEQFF

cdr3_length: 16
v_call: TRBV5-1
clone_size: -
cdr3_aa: CASSFTGSSGANVLTF

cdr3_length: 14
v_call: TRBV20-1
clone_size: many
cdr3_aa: CSAHTSTVNTEAFF

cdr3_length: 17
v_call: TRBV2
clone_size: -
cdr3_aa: CASSPNSPGLSTDTQYF

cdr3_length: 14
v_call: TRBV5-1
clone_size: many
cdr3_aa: CASSPDPKFEPLHF

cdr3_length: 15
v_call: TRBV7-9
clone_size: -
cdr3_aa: CAGSYGTGYTYEQYF

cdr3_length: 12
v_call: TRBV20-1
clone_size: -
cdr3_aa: CSARPGTGLAYF

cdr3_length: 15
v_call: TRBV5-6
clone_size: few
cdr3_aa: CASRIAGVGTGELFF

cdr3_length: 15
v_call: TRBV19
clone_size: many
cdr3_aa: CASSMGHPVNTEAFF

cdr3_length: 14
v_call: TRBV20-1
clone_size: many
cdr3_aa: CSARGRRVANEAFF

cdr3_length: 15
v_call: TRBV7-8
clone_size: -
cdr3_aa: CASREDRFLYNEQFF

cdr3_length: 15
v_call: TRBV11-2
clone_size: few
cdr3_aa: CASSPIQGWDSPLHF

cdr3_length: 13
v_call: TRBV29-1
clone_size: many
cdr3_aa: CSVIKQGDYGYTF

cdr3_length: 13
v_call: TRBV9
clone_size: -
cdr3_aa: CASSVGGRVGLTF

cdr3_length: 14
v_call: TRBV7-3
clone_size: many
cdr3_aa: CASSSSGVTGELFF

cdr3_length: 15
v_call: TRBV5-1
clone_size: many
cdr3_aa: CASSTTGGLDTEAFF

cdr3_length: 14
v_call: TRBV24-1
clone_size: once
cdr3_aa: CATSDICVKETQYF

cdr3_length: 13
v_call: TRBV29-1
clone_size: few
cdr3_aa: CSTRVATNEKLFF

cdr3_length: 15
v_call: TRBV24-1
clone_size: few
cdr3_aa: CATSYDGGSTDTQYF

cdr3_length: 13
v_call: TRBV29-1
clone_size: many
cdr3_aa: CSVEGRGGETQYF

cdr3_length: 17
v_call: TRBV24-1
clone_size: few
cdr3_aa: CASSASRGARGNTEAFF

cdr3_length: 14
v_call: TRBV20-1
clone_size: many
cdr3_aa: CSARGGRAVGELFF

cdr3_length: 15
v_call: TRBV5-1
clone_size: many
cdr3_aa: CASSRGGVMNTEAFF

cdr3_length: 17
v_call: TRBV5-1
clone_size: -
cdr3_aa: CASSLYRTSGSNETQYF

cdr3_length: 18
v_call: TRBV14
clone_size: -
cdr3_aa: CASSQGIGSLSSYNEQFF

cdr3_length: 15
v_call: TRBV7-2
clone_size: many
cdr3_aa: CASSSGLAQAYEQYF

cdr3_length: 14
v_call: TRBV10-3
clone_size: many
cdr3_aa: CAIRSDSLNEKLFF

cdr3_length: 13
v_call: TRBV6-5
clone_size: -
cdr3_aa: CASSDGRPYEQYF

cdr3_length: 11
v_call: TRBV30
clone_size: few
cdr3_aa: CAWSVAKTQYF

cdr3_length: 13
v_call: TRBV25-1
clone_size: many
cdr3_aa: CASGGLLTGELFF

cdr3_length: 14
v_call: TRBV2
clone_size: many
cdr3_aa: CASSGQTYQETQYF

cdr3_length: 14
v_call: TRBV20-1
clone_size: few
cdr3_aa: CSAREASGRDTQYF

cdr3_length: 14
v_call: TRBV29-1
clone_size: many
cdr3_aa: CSAPGQAWHTEAFF

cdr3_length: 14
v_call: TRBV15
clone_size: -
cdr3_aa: CATSSHDGTYEQYF